The 28 T cell receptor beta chains below come from one sample, sequenced in a study of blood T cell repertoires in COVID-19. Some clones are missing from TCRdb's copy, which holds only in-frame ones; the method was immunoSEQ multiplex PCR. The top ten hold about 61% of the sample, which has tens of thousands of clones, 85% to 90% seen once. The source material was peripheral blood. The receptors come from a man in his sixties or seventies with acute or convalescent COVID-19.

This sequence joins TRBV7-2 and TRBJ2-3; 7 nucleotides line up with TRBD2. Germline V gene data show CDR1 as SGHTA and CDR2 as FQGNSA. CDR3 length equals 16 residues. V gave up 4 bases and J gave up 3 bases; unmatched junction bases: 10. The CDR3 coding sequence is TGTGCCAGCAGCTCGGGGGGTCGGGTATGGACAGATACGCAGTATTTT. It is translated as CASSSGGRVWTDTQYF.

This chain joins TRBV5-4 and TRBJ2-3; a possible D gene is TRBD1 (5 bases). Per the germline V gene, CDR1 is SGHNT and CDR2 is YYREEE (reference sequence). V lost 2 bases and J lost 3, with 10 bases in between. CDR3 length: 14 residues. In nucleotides, the CDR3 is TGTGCCAGCAGCTTTAGTGGGGCAACAGATACGCAGTATTTT. As protein: CASSFSGATDTQYF.

This sequence joins TRBV28 and TRBJ2-6, with TRBD2 as a possible D gene (5 bases). The ends were cut back, 6 bases at V and 4 bases at J, with 10 bases in the middle. The length of the CDR3 is 14 residues. From germline, CDR1 is MDHEN and CDR2 SYDVKM. CDR3 DNA: TGTGCCAGCAGAAGCGGCTCCGGGGCCAACGTCCTGACTTTC. Its translation is CASRSGSGANVLTF.

The genes are TRBV15 and TRBJ2-1; 8 bases line up with TRBD2. There are 17 residues in the CDR3. V lost 0 bases to trimming and J lost 0 bases; unmatched junction nucleotides: 4. Germline CDR1 and CDR2: LNHNV and YYDKDF (reference sequence). The CDR3 reads CATSRELAVDSYNEQFF. For the CDR3, the DNA is TGTGCCACCAGCAGAGAACTAGCGGTCGACTCCTACAATGAGCAGTTCTTC. Variable domain in full (rest from reference TRBV15 and TRBJ2-1): DAMVIQNPRYQVTQFGKPVTLSCSQTLNHNVMYWYQQKSSQAPKLLFHYYDKDFNNEADTPDNFQSRRPNTSFCFLDIRSPGLGDTAMYLCATSRELAVDSYNEQFFGPGTRLTVL.

This rearrangement joins TRBV6-6 to TRBJ1-2; unclear D gene. Trimming cost V 2 bases and J 7 bases, with 17 bases left between them. Per germline, CDR1 MNHNY and CDR2 SVGAGI (reference sequence). This CDR3 is built from 15 residues. This CDR3 reads CASSYLPAPATGYTF. CDR3 coding DNA: TGTGCCAGCAGTTACCTACCCGCCCCTGCTACTGGCTACACCTTC.

The rearrangement joins TRBV18 to TRBJ1-1; 8 positions agree with TRBD1. From germline, CDR1 is KGHSH and CDR2 LQKENI. Trimming cost V 3 bases and J 4 bases; bases outside gene matches: 7. The CDR3 runs 15 residues. The CDR3 coding sequence is TGTGCCAGCTCACCGGGGTCAGGGGGCGTCACTGAAGCTTTCTTT. Protein sequence: CASSPGSGGVTEAFF.

This sequence joins TRBV3-1 (or the pseudogene TRBV3-2) and TRBJ2-3; 8 positions match TRBD1. The CDR3 totals 15 residues. The V segment lost 1 base and the J segment 6 bases; nucleotides outside the gene matches: 6. Germline values: CDR1 LGHDT, CDR2 YNNKEL (reference sequence). CDR3 loop: CASSQGAGGFDTQYF. The DNA for the CDR3 is TGTGCCAGCAGCCAAGGGGCAGGGGGCTTCGATACGCAGTATTTT.

The chain employs TRBV2 and TRBJ1-4, with 8 bases fitting TRBD1. Germline values: CDR1 SNHLY, CDR2 FYNNEI. The CDR3 extends over 15 amino acids. The V segment lost 6 bases and the J segment 5 bases; nucleotides outside the gene matches: 8. The CDR3: CASRPAGQVNEKLFF. The CDR3 nucleotides read TGTGCCAGCAGGCCCGCGGGACAGGTGAATGAAAAACTGTTTTTT.

This chain links TRBV27 with TRBJ2-7; the D gene is possibly TRBD1 (6 bases). V shed 6 bases and J shed 5 bases, with 14 bases lying between them. The germline V gene has CDR1 MNHEY and CDR2 SMNVEV (reference sequence). The CDR3 sequence is 13 residues long. CDR3 sequence: CASSIYREHEQYF. The CDR3 DNA is TGTGCCAGCAGCATTTACAGGGAGCACGAGCAGTACTTC.

The chain links TRBV7-9 to TRBJ2-7; TRBD2 matches 9 bases. The CDR3 has 16 residues. Germline V lookup: CDR1 SEHNR, CDR2 FQNEAQ (reference sequence). Trimming took 5 bases from V and 7 from J; bases not matched to a gene: 15. The CDR3 sequence: CASSPLGAGGSGEQYF. The CDR3 DNA reads TGTGCCAGCAGCCCCCTAGGAGCGGGGGGATCCGGAGAGCAGTACTTC.

This clone was recorded a few times. CDR3 DNA sequence: TGTGCCAGCAGCGCCCGACAGCTAGCCAAAAACATTCAGTACTTC. This sequence encodes CASSARQLAKNIQYF. V gene TRBV7-8 combines with J gene TRBJ2-4; D may be TRBD1 (5 bases). The CDR3 is made up of 15 amino acids. Germline lookup yields CDR1 SGHVS and CDR2 FQNEAQ. Trimming removed 5 bases at V and 0 bases at J, with 11 bases between. Based on the CDR3 plus reference TRBV7-8 and TRBJ2-4, the full variable domain is GAGVSQSPRYKVAKRGQDVALRCDPISGHVSLFWYQQALGQGPEFLTYFQNEAQLDKSGLPSDRFFAERPEGSVSTLKIQRTQQEDSAVYLCASSARQLAKNIQYFGAGTRLSVL.

The chain is built from TRBV3-1 (or the pseudogene TRBV3-2) and TRBJ1-4; D is uncertain. Per the germline V gene, CDR1 is LGHDT and CDR2 is YNNKEL (reference sequence). The CDR3 contains 14 residues. V lost 3 bases, J lost 8 bases, and 13 bases lay in between. CDR3 sequence reads: CASSHSWEDEKLFF. For the CDR3, the DNA is TGTGCCAGCAGCCATTCCTGGGAGGACGAAAAACTGTTTTTT.

The chain couples TRBV5-6 to TRBJ2-5; 10 nucleotides align to TRBD2. The germline gives CDR1 SGHDT, CDR2 YYEEEE. This CDR3 is built from 16 residues. V dropped 2 bases and J dropped 1; count of bases not matched to a gene: 5. Here the CDR3 reads CASSFGLAEIQETQYF. In DNA, the CDR3 is TGTGCCAGCAGCTTTGGACTAGCGGAGATCCAAGAGACCCAGTACTTC.

The chain links TRBV7-9 to TRBJ2-7; 7 bases are a match to TRBD1. This CDR3 is built from 12 residues. Trimming at V came to 5 bases and at J to 4 bases, leaving 2 bases not matched to a gene. Germline V gene sequence: CDR1 SEHNR, CDR2 FQNEAQ (reference sequence). This CDR3 reads CASSPGGYEQYF. The CDR3 DNA reads TGTGCCAGCAGCCCAGGGGGTTACGAGCAGTACTTC.

The chain is built from TRBV7-9 and TRBJ2-7, with D perhaps matching TRBD2 (6 bases). Trimming cost V 7 bases and J 2 bases, with 27 bases left between them. This CDR3 is 18 amino acids long. Germline V gene data show CDR1 as SEHNR and CDR2 as FQNEAQ (reference sequence). The CDR3 reads CASTPLGALAVITYEQYF. The CDR3 nucleotides read TGTGCCAGCACCCCCTTGGGTGCCTTAGCGGTTATCACCTACGAGCAGTACTTC.

V gene TRBV15 combines with J gene TRBJ1-3, with a tentative D call TRBD1 (6 bases). The germline CDR1 and CDR2 sequences are LNHNV and YYDKDF (reference sequence). With 1 base removed from V and 0 bases from J, the gap between germline ends came to 13 bases. The CDR3 sequence is 17 residues long. CDR3 nucleotides: TGTGCCACCAGCAGAGCTCCGGACAGCCACTCTGGAAACACCATATATTTT. Amino acid sequence: CATSRAPDSHSGNTIYF. Full variable domain (rest looked up from reference TRBV15 and TRBJ1-3): DAMVIQNPRYQVTQFGKPVTLSCSQTLNHNVMYWYQQKSSQAPKLLFHYYDKDFNNEADTPDNFQSRRPNTSFCFLDIRSPGLGDTAMYLCATSRAPDSHSGNTIYFGEGSWLTVV.

This clone was recorded once. The CDR3 nucleotides are TGTGCCAGCAGCTACGGACAGGGGCGCACTGAAGCTTTCTTT. It encodes CASSYGQGRTEAFF. This chain links TRBV5-4 with TRBJ1-1, with TRBD1 identical over 9 bases. The J segment lost 4 bases and the V segment lost 3 bases, leaving 4 bases of the junction unmatched. The CDR3 contains 14 residues. Germline values: CDR1 SGHNT, CDR2 YYREEE (reference sequence).

CDR3 nucleotides: TGCGCCAGCAGCCCGGACAGGGTGCGGGGGCAAGGTACGCAGTATTTT. Amino acid sequence: CASSPDRVRGQGTQYF. V is TRBV4-1 and J is TRBJ2-3, with TRBD1 as a possible D gene (8 bases). V lost 4 bases, J lost 8 bases, and 22 bases lay in between. CDR3 size: 16 residues. CDR1 and CDR2 from the germline V gene are MGHRA and YSYEKL.

The V call is TRBV24-1, the J call TRBJ2-2, with D possibly matching TRBD2 (5 bases). This CDR3 comprises 15 residues. Trimming cost V 3 bases and J 1 base, with 8 bases left between them. CDR1 and CDR2 (germline): KGHDR, SFDVKD. CDR3 bases: TGTGCCACCAGTGATCCCGGGAAGAACACCGGGGAGCTGTTTTTT. Protein: CATSDPGKNTGELFF.

The chain joins TRBV7-8 to TRBJ1-3; D not resolved. V shed 1 base and J shed 0 bases, with 13 bases lying between them. Looked up from germline, CDR1 is SGHVS and CDR2 is FQNEAQ. This CDR3 has 17 amino acids. The CDR3 DNA is TGTGCCAGCAGCTTAGGTCGACCCCGGAGCTCTGGAAACACCATATATTTT. Its translation: CASSLGRPRSSGNTIYF. The complete variable domain, with remaining parts taken from reference TRBV7-8 and TRBJ1-3, reads GAGVSQSPRYKVAKRGQDVALRCDPISGHVSLFWYQQALGQGPEFLTYFQNEAQLDKSGLPSDRFFAERPEGSVSTLKIQRTQQEDSAVYLCASSLGRPRSSGNTIYFGEGSWLTVV.

In DNA form, the CDR3 reads TGTGCCTGGAGTGTACTCAACACCGGGGAGCTGTTTTTT. Protein product: CAWSVLNTGELFF. The rearrangement joins TRBV30 to TRBJ2-2; D call uncertain. Trimming left V 0 bases short and J 2 bases short, with 4 bases between. In germline, CDR1 is GTSNPN, CDR2 SVGIG (reference sequence). The CDR3 runs to 13 residues.

The V and J genes are TRBV30 and TRBJ2-5, with D possibly TRBD2 on 6 matching bases. From germline, CDR1 is GTSNPN and CDR2 SVGIG (reference sequence). Trimming removed 0 bases at V and 4 bases at J, with 12 bases between. CDR3 size: 14 residues. The CDR3 DNA is TGTGCCTGGAGTGTGGGAGGCCAAGTAGAGACCCAGTACTTC. This translates into CAWSVGGQVETQYF.

The chain couples TRBV5-6 to TRBJ2-5; 12 bases line up with TRBD2. V was clipped by 5 bases and J by 4 bases; unmatched bases: 15. This CDR3 comprises 18 residues. Germline CDR1 and CDR2: SGHDT and YYEEEE. The CDR3 sequence: CASRPGLAGPGVGETQYF. DNA of the CDR3: TGTGCCAGCAGGCCGGGACTAGCGGGCCCCGGAGTGGGAGAGACCCAGTACTTC.

The chain couples TRBV30 to TRBJ2-2, with a tentative D call TRBD2 (6 bases). This CDR3 is 15 amino acids long. Trimming left V 3 bases short and J 1 base short, with 12 bases between. Germline V lookup: CDR1 GTSNPN, CDR2 SVGIG (reference sequence). CDR3 in amino acids: CAWRRGGKNTGELFF. The CDR3 nucleotides are TGTGCCTGGAGGAGGGGCGGGAAGAACACCGGGGAGCTGTTTTTT.

This CDR3 is CASSLALEIETQYF. CDR3 nucleotide sequence: TGTGCCAGCAGCTTGGCCTTAGAGATTGAGACCCAGTACTTC. This chain connects TRBV5-4 to TRBJ2-5; D is uncertain. The CDR3 runs 14 residues. Germline V gives CDR1 SGHNT, CDR2 YYREEE (reference sequence). V was cut by 0 bases and J by 5 bases, with 11 bases left in between.

The rearrangement joins TRBV5-1 to TRBJ1-6; maybe TRBD1 (5 bases). The length of the CDR3 is 15 residues. Trimming took 5 bases from V and 0 from J, leaving 9 bases between them. Germline values: CDR1 SGHRS, CDR2 YFSETQ. CDR3 nucleotides: TGCGCCAGCAGTCCCGACAGCTCCTATAATTCACCCCTCCACTTT. This gives the protein CASSPDSSYNSPLHF.

The sample holds one count of this clone. This rearrangement joins TRBV3-1 (or the pseudogene TRBV3-2) to TRBJ2-1; 7 bases are a match to TRBD1. V shed 4 bases, J shed 12 bases, and the junction held 6 bases outside the gene matches. This CDR3 is built from 12 residues. Germline V CDR1 and CDR2: LGHDT, YNNKEL (reference sequence). CDR3 residues: CASSLARDRQFF. The CDR3 DNA reads as TGTGCCAGCAGCCTCGCCCGGGACAGGCAGTTCTTC.

CDR3 amino acids: CASSLVGRVEQPQHF. CDR3 in DNA: TGTGCCAGCAGCTTAGTAGGCAGGGTGGAACAGCCCCAGCATTTT. The chain links TRBV7-2 to TRBJ1-5; possible D gene TRBD1, 5 bases. This CDR3 comprises 15 residues. Germline assignment: CDR1 SGHTA and CDR2 FQGNSA. The V end lost 1 base, the J end lost 7 bases, and 14 bases lay between the germline ends.